A selection of T cell receptor beta chains follows, all from one sample in a study of shared clonotypes between healthy human individuals. TCRdb's copy holds only in-frame clones and misses some; the assay was immunoSEQ multiplex PCR. The sample has approximately 980,000 clones, about three quarters seen once. The sequencing sample was made of memory CD4+ T cells sorted from blood. Receptors were obtained from a man aged 18 to 35 in good health. Each CDR3 is given with its conserved first and last residue. The D gene is left open where the match is weak. Where a row states a size, it is once, few, many or the class of an expanded clone; other rows omit it.

j_gene | abundance | d_gene | v_gene | CDR3aa | CDR3nt
TRBJ2-7 | . | . | TRBV5-1 | CASSLTGEGLQYF | TGCGCCAGCAGCTTGACAGGGGAGGGACTCCAGTACTTC
TRBJ2-3 | . | . | TRBV25-1 | CASSESTSGRARDTQYF | TGTGCCAGCAGTGAATCGACAAGCGGGCGGGCAAGAGATACGCAGTATTTT
TRBJ2-7 | once | . | TRBV6-5 | CASRPPEGTAYEQYF | TGTGCCAGCAGGCCCCCGGAGGGTACGGCCTACGAGCAGTACTTC
TRBJ1-3 | . | . | TRBV28 | CASSSPTGPSGNTIYF | TGTGCCAGCAGTTCCCCGACAGGACCCTCTGGAAACACCATATATTTT
TRBJ2-3 | few | TRBD1 | TRBV7-3 | CASSQTGTDTQYF | TGTGCCAGCAGCCAGACAGGGACAGATACGCAGTATTTT
TRBJ1-5 | . | . | TRBV30 | CAWSLGTGNQPQHF | TGTGCCTGGAGTCTGGGTACAGGGAACCAGCCCCAGCATTTT
TRBJ2-7 | . | . | TRBV4-2 | CASSQATGEQYF | TGTGCCAGCAGCCAAGCTACGGGGGAGCAGTACTTC
TRBJ2-7 | . | . | TRBV18 | CASSPNNYEQYF | TGTGCCAGCTCACCCAACAACTACGAGCAGTACTTC
TRBJ1-6 | . | TRBD1 | TRBV7-2 | CASSLAILGQGFPNSPLHF | TGTGCCAGCAGCTTAGCGATATTGGGACAGGGTTTCCCAAATTCACCCCTCCACTTT
TRBJ2-7 | . | . | TRBV10-3 | CAISELAGASYEQYF | TGTGCCATCAGTGAATTGGCAGGGGCGTCCTACGAGCAGTACTTC
TRBJ2-7 | . | . | TRBV5-6 | CASTKAGKSSYEQYF | TGTGCCAGCACCAAAGCGGGTAAATCCTCCTACGAGCAGTACTTC
TRBJ2-3 | . | . | TRBV4-3 | CASSHGGSTDTQYF | TGCGCCAGCAGCCACGGCGGGAGCACAGATACGCAGTATTTT
TRBJ1-1 | once | . | TRBV7-8 | CASSPSEVGLGFEAFF | TGTGCCAGCAGCCCTTCAGAGGTCGGCTTGGGGTTTGAAGCTTTCTTT
TRBJ1-2 | . | . | TRBV28 | CASSLGANYGYTF | TGTGCCAGCAGTTTAGGAGCGAACTATGGCTACACCTTC
TRBJ2-5 | . | . | TRBV5-6 | CASSYIQTQYF | TGTGCCAGCAGCTATATCCAGACCCAGTACTTC
TRBJ1-4 | . | TRBD1 | TRBV7-9 | CASSFGDRAEEKLFF | TGTGCCAGCAGCTTTGGGGACAGGGCGGAAGAAAAACTGTTTTTT
TRBJ2-7 | . | . | TRBV7-2 | CASSLYRAGQYF | TGTGCCAGCAGCTTATATAGGGCGGGTCAGTACTTC
TRBJ2-3 | . | . | TRBV19 | CASRPRTSGTDTQYF | TGTGCCAGTAGACCCCGGACAAGCGGCACAGATACGCAGTATTTT
TRBJ1-3 | few | . | TRBV29-1 | CSVEDPRQKGNTIYF | TGCAGCGTTGAAGATCCACGACAGAAAGGAAACACCATATATTTT
TRBJ2-7 | few | . | TRBV7-6 | CASSTYLEQYF | TGTGCCAGCAGCACCTACCTCGAGCAGTACTTC